The TCR beta chain under discussion was sequenced for a study of PD-1 blockade in classical Hodgkin lymphoma. Study-wide results and limits: Newly diagnosed patients had diversity similar to the baseline diversity of complete responders. Factors driving the repertoire differences, possibly disease activity or prior therapy, remain undefined. Later analyses included only patients treated at least 1 year post-ASCT.

TCRdb's copy holds only in-frame clones and misses some; the assay was immunoSEQ multiplex PCR. This table has about 150,000 clones, approximately 81% appearing once. The CDR3 is made up of 17 amino acids. Per germline, CDR1 KGHSH and CDR2 LQKENI. Trimming took 2 bases from V and 5 from J; bases not matched to a gene: 12. Brentuximab vedotin exposure varied among the patients, all of whom had relapsed after autologous stem cell transplantation. The patients, who had relapsed/refractory classical Hodgkin lymphoma, achieved best responses of complete response, partial response or progressive disease. This clone was seen a handful of times. Its target is not known.

The specimen comprised peripheral blood mononuclear cells (PBMCs), sampled before the second cycle of nivolumab. The chain links TRBV18 to TRBJ2-1, with 7 bases lining up with TRBD2. The sequence was collected from a human donor with classical Hodgkin lymphoma. DNA for the CDR3: TGTGCCAGCTCACCAGGATTGCGGACTAGACCAAACAATGAGCAGTTCTTC. Amino acid sequence: CASSPGLRTRPNNEQFF.